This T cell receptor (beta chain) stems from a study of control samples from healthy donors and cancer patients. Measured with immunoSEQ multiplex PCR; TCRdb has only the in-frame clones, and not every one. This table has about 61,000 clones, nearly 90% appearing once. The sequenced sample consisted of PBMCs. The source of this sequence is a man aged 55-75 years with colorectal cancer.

The CDR3 spells CASSLDPTGAQHF. CDR3 sequence (DNA): TGTGCCAGCAGCTTAGACCCTACAGGGGCCCAGCATTTT. The rearrangement uses TRBV7-9 and TRBJ1-5; the match to TRBD1 covers 7 bases. Per germline, CDR1 SEHNR and CDR2 FQNEAQ (reference sequence). Losses at the gene ends were 1 base for V and 11 bases for J; bases not matched to a gene: 5. The CDR3 runs to 13 residues. Filled out from reference TRBV7-9 and TRBJ1-5, the complete variable domain reads DTGVSQNPRHKITKRGQNVTFRCDPISEHNRLYWYRQTLGQGPEFLTYFQNEAQLEKSRLLSDRFSAERPKGSFSTLEIQRTEQGDSAMYLCASSLDPTGAQHFGDGTRLSIL.